This TCR beta chain was profiled in a study of T cell changes during pregnancy in multiple sclerosis. Method: immunoSEQ multiplex PCR; TCRdb's copy keeps in-frame clones and lacks some. The top ten clones hold 3.9% of a sample with tens of thousands of clones, roughly 95% of them seen once. CDR3 length equals 15 residues. Deletions cut 5 bases from V and 4 bases from J, with 17 bases between. The V gene is TRBV23-1, the J gene TRBJ1-2, with D perhaps matching TRBD1 (6 bases). TRBV23-1 is filed as an ORF, its function uncertain. This sample comprised CD8+ T cells from peripheral blood mononuclear cells, obtained after pregnancy. This TCR was sampled from a female donor with multiple sclerosis, enrolled in a pregnancy study. The CDR3 spells CASSFRGSVRYGYTF. The CDR3 bases are TGCGCCAGCAGTTTTAGGGGGTCCGTACGCTATGGCTACACCTTC.